Described below is a single T cell receptor (beta chain) sequence and its context. V was cut by 5 bases and J by 2 bases, with 12 bases left in between. Germline V gene data show CDR1 as SGHAT and CDR2 as FQNNGV. The CDR3 consists of 14 residues. In the original workflow: Reference gene primer amplification gave estimated nucleated cell counts. Sequenced by immunoSEQ multiplex PCR; TCRdb stores in-frame clones only, minus some. The V and J calls and the clone size are those of that table, but D and trimming were determined from the DNA. The repertoire holds about 58,000 clones, more than 85% seen once, with more than 7% in the top ten. These data originate in a study of blood T cell repertoires in COVID-19. Turning to the study itself: Spain, Italy and the United States supplied samples that represented acute and convalescent COVID-19. Sample material is recorded as cDNA or gDNA derived from T cells, B-cell-depleted T cells, or PBMCs.

The sample comprised peripheral blood. This chain connects TRBV11-2 to TRBJ2-5; D is unresolved. This sequence was found in a woman aged 70-85 years with active COVID-19. The DNA of the CDR3 is TGTGCCAGCAGCCCCGGTCAGGCACAAGAGACCCAGTACTTC. This sequence encodes CASSPGQAQETQYF.